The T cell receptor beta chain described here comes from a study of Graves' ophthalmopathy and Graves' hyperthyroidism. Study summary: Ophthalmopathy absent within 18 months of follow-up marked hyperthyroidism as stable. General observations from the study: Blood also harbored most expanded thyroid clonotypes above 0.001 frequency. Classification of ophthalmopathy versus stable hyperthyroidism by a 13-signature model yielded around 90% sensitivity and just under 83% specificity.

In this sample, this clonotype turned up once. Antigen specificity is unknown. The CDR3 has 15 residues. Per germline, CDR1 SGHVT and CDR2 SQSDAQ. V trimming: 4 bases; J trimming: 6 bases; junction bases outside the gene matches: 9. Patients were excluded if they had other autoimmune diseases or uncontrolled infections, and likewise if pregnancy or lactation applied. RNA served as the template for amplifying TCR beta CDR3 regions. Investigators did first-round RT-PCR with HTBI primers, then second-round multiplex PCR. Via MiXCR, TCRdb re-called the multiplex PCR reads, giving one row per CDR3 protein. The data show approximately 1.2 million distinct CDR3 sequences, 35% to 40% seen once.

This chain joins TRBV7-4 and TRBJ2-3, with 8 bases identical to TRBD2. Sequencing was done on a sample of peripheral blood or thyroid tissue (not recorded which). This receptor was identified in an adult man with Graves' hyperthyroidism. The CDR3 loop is CASSSGTRGEDTQYF. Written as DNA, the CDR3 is TGTGCCAGCAGCTCAGGGACTAGGGGGGAGGATACGCAGTATTTT.